The 31 T cell receptor beta chains below come from one sample, sequenced in a study of regulatory T cells in long-lasting Graves disease. According to the study, TCR beta libraries were built with iRepertoire HTBI primers and CDR3-region Arm-PCR. TCRdb itself ran the multiplex PCR reads through MiXCR, one entry per CDR3 protein. This sample yields about 540,000 distinct CDR3 sequences, of which 13% are seen a single time; roughly a tenth belongs to the top ten. Time point: newly diagnosed GD, antithyroid drugs for less than 3 months. The TCR library used RNA extracted from PBMCs. The same sample was also used in a study of T cells in Graves' hyperthyroidism and ophthalmopathy.

The material was peripheral blood mononuclear cells (PBMCs), obtained at new diagnosis, from a patient treated with antithyroid drugs. The source is a man aged 25 to 40 with Graves disease.

This clonotype was detected many times. The rearrangement joins TRBV19 to TRBJ2-1; TRBD1 aligns across 7 bases. V lost 5 bases, J lost 0 bases, and 7 bases stayed unmatched. Germline V gene sequence: CDR1 LNHDA, CDR2 SQIVND (reference sequence). There are 16 residues in the CDR3. CDR3 loop: CASSVQGQNSYNEQFF. CDR3 nucleotide sequence: TGTGCCAGTAGTGTCCAGGGACAGAACTCCTACAATGAGCAGTTCTTC.

The chain has TRBV20-1 and TRBJ2-7, with D tentatively TRBD2 (8 bases). CDR3 length equals 18 residues. Per germline, CDR1 DFQATT and CDR2 SNEGSKA (reference sequence). Trimming left V 1 base short and J 3 bases short, with 25 bases between. CDR3 bases: TGCAGTGCTAGAGCTACCCGGGAGGGGGCGCTAAGCTACTACGAGCAGTACTTC. Amino acid sequence: CSARATREGALSYYEQYF.

In this sample, this clonotype turned up many times. V gene TRBV7-8 combines with J gene TRBJ2-5, with TRBD2 identical over 13 bases. Per the germline V gene, CDR1 is SGHVS and CDR2 is FQNEAQ. J was trimmed by 5 bases and V by 0 bases; bases with no gene match: 3. The CDR3 runs to 16 residues. The CDR3 DNA is TGTGCCAGCAGCTTAGCGACTAGCGGGGGGCTGGAGACCCAGTACTTC. Amino acid sequence: CASSLATSGGLETQYF.

This clonotype came up many times. This chain links TRBV20-1 with TRBJ1-6; D unresolved. The CDR3 is made up of 14 amino acids. V gave up 2 bases and J gave up 10 bases, with 15 bases separating them. CDR1 is DFQATT and CDR2 is SNEGSKA in the germline V gene (reference sequence). CDR3 in amino acids: CSARLAGGESPLHF. In DNA, the CDR3 is TGCAGTGCTAGATTAGCAGGTGGAGAGTCACCCCTCCACTTT.

This clonotype was seen only a few times. The chain combines TRBV20-1 with TRBJ2-5; 7 nucleotides align to TRBD1. V lost 1 base and J lost 2; bases outside the gene matches: 7. Germline V CDR1 and CDR2: DFQATT, SNEGSKA (reference sequence). The CDR3 is 15 residues long. The CDR3 spells CSARAADRDQETQYF. In DNA form, the CDR3 reads TGCAGTGCTAGAGCAGCCGACAGGGATCAAGAGACCCAGTACTTC.

This clonotype was seen at least ten times. A much larger clonotype is one base distant, so this may be a read error. V and J are TRBV6-1 and TRBJ2-7; a weak D match, TRBD2 (6 bases). Per the germline V gene, CDR1 is MNHNS and CDR2 is SASEGT. There are 12 residues in the CDR3. V was cut by 6 bases and J by 0 bases, with 6 bases left in between. CDR3 nucleotide sequence: TGTGCCAGCAGGCGGGACTCCTACGAGCAGTACTTC. It yields the protein CASRRDSYEQYF.

This clonotype was observed many times. V usage is TRBV6-1 and J usage is TRBJ1-1; possible D gene TRBD1, 6 bases. V lost 1 base, J lost 1 base, and 10 bases lay in between. Per germline, CDR1 MNHNS and CDR2 SASEGT. The CDR3 has 15 residues. The CDR3 sequence: CASSEGGDKNTEAFF. The CDR3 nucleotides read TGTGCCAGCAGTGAAGGTGGGGACAAGAACACTGAAGCTTTCTTT.

This clonotype was seen only a few times. The chain uses TRBV29-1 and TRBJ2-5; D may be TRBD1 (6 bases). V shed 7 bases and J shed 5 bases, with 26 bases lying between them. In germline, CDR1 is SQVTM, CDR2 ANQGSEA. The CDR3 covers 16 residues. CDR3 coding DNA: TGCAGCGGATTGAAGATTGACAGGCCCCCTCTGGAGACCCAGTACTTC. It is translated as CSGLKIDRPPLETQYF.

The gene calls are TRBV18 and TRBJ2-1; tentatively, D is TRBD2 (6 bases). CDR3 length: 15 amino acids. V was pared by 2 bases and J by 6 bases, with 14 bases between. Germline CDR1 KGHSH, CDR2 LQKENI. CDR3 DNA sequence: TGTGCCAGCTCACCATTCCGGGAGCCTGGCAATGAGCAGTTCTTC. Translating it yields CASSPFREPGNEQFF. The full variable domain, with the rest looked up from reference TRBV18 and TRBJ2-1, is NAGVMQNPRHLVRRRGQEARLRCSPMKGHSHVYWYRQLPEEGLKFMVYLQKENIIDESGMPKERFSAEFPKEGPSILRIQQVVRGDSAAYFCASSPFREPGNEQFFGPGTRLTVL.

This clonotype appeared many times. The J gene is TRBJ1-5, the V gene TRBV6-1; TRBD1 aligns across 8 bases. V trimming: 7 bases; J trimming: 3 bases; junction bases outside the gene matches: 8. The germline CDR1 and CDR2 sequences are MNHNS and SASEGT. The CDR3 runs to 15 residues. For the CDR3, the DNA is TGTGCCAGCACCTCCCCGGACAGGGACAATCAGCCCCAGCATTTT. This codes for CASTSPDRDNQPQHF.

With respect to this clonotype: A single base separates this from a much larger clone, so it may be a read error. The V call is TRBV7-2, the J call TRBJ2-1; TRBD1 matches at 10 bases. The DNA matches TRBJ2-4 better at its end, which makes the J call doubtful. The CDR3 has 16 residues. Germline CDR1 is SGHTA and CDR2 is FQGNSA. For the CDR3, the DNA is TGTGCCAGCAGCTTAGCTGGCGACAGGGGGCCGGGCATTCAGTACTTC. It is translated as CASSLAGDRGPGIQYF.

This clonotype was found many times. This chain connects TRBV11-2 to TRBJ2-7; 9 bases map to TRBD1. With 2 bases clipped from V and 1 base from J, the junction kept 3 bases outside the gene matches. The germline CDR1 and CDR2 sequences are SGHAT and FQNNGV. The CDR3 extends over 15 amino acids. The CDR3 sequence is CASSLRGQGSYEQYF. The CDR3 DNA follows: TGTGCCAGCAGCTTACGTGGACAGGGGTCCTACGAGCAGTACTTC.

V gene TRBV12-3 or TRBV12-4 combines with J gene TRBJ2-5; 15 bases line up with TRBD2. The ends lost 5 bases at V and 2 bases at J; junction bases unmatched: 15. This CDR3 region has 20 residues. The CDR3 loop is CASSPGLAGGPQNLQETQYF. The DNA of the CDR3 is TGTGCCAGCAGTCCGGGACTAGCGGGAGGCCCCCAGAACCTTCAAGAGACCCAGTACTTC.

This clonotype has a count of ten or more. The chain joins TRBV10-2 to TRBJ2-1; 8 positions match TRBD2. Germline values: CDR1 WSHSY, CDR2 SAAADI. CDR3 length: 17 amino acids. J gave up 3 bases and V 3 bases, and 10 bases lay outside the gene matches. This CDR3 reads CASSEPFGLAGYNEQFF. The CDR3 coding sequence is TGCGCCAGCAGTGAACCTTTCGGGCTAGCGGGCTACAATGAGCAGTTCTTC.

The sample holds many counts of this clonotype. The chain is built from TRBV7-6 and TRBJ2-5; D gene ambiguous. Germline V lookup: CDR1 SGHVS, CDR2 FNYEAQ. Trimming cost V 5 bases and J 4 bases, with 8 bases left between them. CDR3 length: 12 amino acids. The CDR3 sequence: CASSDGSETQYF. The CDR3, as DNA: TGTGCCAGCAGCGACGGGTCAGAGACCCAGTACTTC.

This clonotype was counted ten times or more. The chain combines TRBV20-1 with TRBJ2-7; tentative D call: TRBD2 (6 bases). The CDR3 is made up of 16 amino acids. Germline V gene lookup returns CDR1 DFQATT and CDR2 SNEGSKA (reference sequence). This chain's CDR3 is CSIIGVRRDHSYEQYF. In DNA form, the CDR3 reads TGCAGCATCATTGGGGTGCGGCGGGACCACTCCTACGAGCAGTACTTC.

This clonotype was counted many times. This chain joins TRBV18 and TRBJ1-2, with D possibly matching TRBD1 (5 bases). Germline V gene data show CDR1 as KGHSH and CDR2 as LQKENI. The CDR3 covers 14 residues. Trimming took off 0 bases at V and 6 bases at J, with 11 bases between the two ends. This chain's CDR3 is CASSPPGVGDGYTF. The CDR3 DNA sequence: TGTGCCAGCTCACCACCAGGGGTTGGGGATGGCTACACCTTC.

This clonotype was observed at least ten times. The CDR3 reads CSARGRGGLSYEQYF. In nucleotides, the CDR3 is TGCAGTGCTAGAGGTCGGGGAGGACTCTCCTACGAGCAGTACTTC. The V gene is TRBV20-1, the J gene TRBJ2-7, with D tentatively TRBD2 (6 bases). Germline loops: CDR1 DFQATT, CDR2 SNEGSKA (reference sequence). CDR3 length equals 15 residues. V lost 1 base and J 0 bases, leaving 13 bases between the germline ends.

The V and J genes are TRBV20-1 and TRBJ2-1, with 13 positions matching TRBD2. From germline, CDR1 is DFQATT and CDR2 SNEGSKA (reference sequence). V was clipped by 3 bases and J by 9 bases; unmatched bases: 11. The CDR3 extends over 16 amino acids. The CDR3 reads CSASPALAGGPGEQFF. The CDR3 DNA follows: TGCAGTGCTAGCCCGGCACTAGCGGGAGGGCCGGGTGAGCAGTTCTTC.

The chain is built from TRBV7-2 and TRBJ2-3; 9 bases fit TRBD1. Germline assignment: CDR1 SGHTA and CDR2 FQGNSA. The J segment lost 0 bases and the V segment lost 4 bases, leaving 17 bases of the junction unmatched. This CDR3 has 20 residues. CDR3 protein: CASSSRDRAIGGASTDTQYF. The DNA of the CDR3 is TGTGCCAGCAGCTCCCGGGACAGGGCTATCGGGGGAGCTAGCACAGATACGCAGTATTTT.

This clonotype was seen repeatedly, ten times or more. The gene calls are TRBV2 and TRBJ2-1; D is perhaps TRBD2 (5 bases). Germline values: CDR1 SNHLY, CDR2 FYNNEI. This CDR3 is built from 16 residues. Trimming took 5 bases from V and 0 from J, leaving 14 bases between them. CDR3 DNA sequence: TGTGCCAGCAGTCCACCGGAGGCTAGCTCCTACAATGAGCAGTTCTTC. Protein: CASSPPEASSYNEQFF. The whole variable domain, remainder taken from reference TRBV2 and TRBJ2-1, is EPEVTQTPSHQVTQMGQEVILRCVPISNHLYFYWYRQILGQKVEFLVSFYNNEISEKSEIFDDQFSVERPDGSNFTLKIRSTKLEDSAMYFCASSPPEASSYNEQFFGPGTRLTVL.

This clonotype was picked up many times. The gene calls are TRBV13 and TRBJ2-1, with 10 nucleotides matching TRBD1. The V segment lost 4 bases and the J segment 10 bases; nucleotides outside the gene matches: 10. This CDR3 comprises 15 residues. Germline CDR1 PRHDT, CDR2 FYEKMQ (reference sequence). This chain's CDR3 is CASSCRDRGEIEQFF. The CDR3, as DNA: TGTGCCAGCAGCTGCCGGGACAGGGGAGAGATCGAGCAGTTCTTC.

To note about this clonotype: A much bigger clone sits one base away, suggesting this may be a read error. CDR3 sequence reads: CSATPVHQKTQYF. The CDR3 bases are TGCAGTGCTACCCCAGTGCACCAAAAGACCCAGTACTTC. The rearrangement links TRBV20-1 to TRBJ2-1, with D unresolved. With the DNA end fitting TRBJ2-5 better, the J assignment may be wrong. Germline-derived CDR1 and CDR2 are DFQATT and SNEGSKA (reference sequence). This CDR3 has 13 amino acids.

This clonotype was recorded many times. The chain combines TRBV6-6 with TRBJ2-2; D not certain. CDR3 size: 16 residues. Germline V CDR1 and CDR2: MNHNY, SVGAGI (reference sequence). V was trimmed by 0 bases and J by 1 base, leaving 9 bases between them. The CDR3 loop reads CASSYSIRMNTGELFF. The CDR3 DNA reads as TGTGCCAGCAGTTACTCGATCCGGATGAACACCGGGGAGCTGTTTTTT.

About this clonotype: Just one base apart from a much larger clone, this may be a read error. The gene calls are TRBV2 and TRBJ2-7; 7 bases agree with TRBD2. This CDR3 comprises 11 residues. CDR1 is SNHLY and CDR2 is FYNNEI in the germline V gene. The DNA of the CDR3 is TGTGCCAGCAGACTAGCGTACGGGCAGTACTTC. It yields the protein CASRLAYGQYF.

There are many counts of this clonotype. The chain uses TRBV12-5 and TRBJ2-7, with D unclear. This CDR3 comprises 10 residues. V was shortened by 6 bases and J by 3 bases, with 3 bases between the two germline ends. Looked up from germline, CDR1 is LGHNT and CDR2 is FRNRAP. CDR3 amino acids: CASGHYEQYF. The CDR3 DNA reads as TGTGCTAGTGGGCACTACGAGCAGTACTTC.

This clonotype came up many times. The genes are TRBV7-2 and TRBJ2-3; D is ambiguous. Trimming took 3 bases from V and 0 from J, leaving 7 bases between them. CDR3 length: 14 residues. Germline lookup yields CDR1 SGHTA and CDR2 FQGNSA. The CDR3 DNA reads as TGTGCCAGCAGCTTTCGGCGGAGCACAGATACGCAGTATTTT. Its translation: CASSFRRSTDTQYF. The entire variable domain, with the rest obtained from reference TRBV7-2 and TRBJ2-3, is as follows: GAGVSQSPSNKVTEKGKDVELRCDPISGHTALYWYRQSLGQGLEFLIYFQGNSAPDKSGLPSDRFSAERTGGSVSTLTIQRTQQEDSAVYLCASSFRRSTDTQYFGPGTRLTVL.

Points on this clonotype: A junction boundary mismatches the germline segment, possibly from a read error. V usage is TRBV12-3 or TRBV12-4 and J usage is TRBJ1-1; D gene unclear. The CDR3 runs 14 residues. Written as DNA, the CDR3 is TGTGCCGGCAGTCTGAGGACGGTGAACACTGAAGCTTTCTTT. This sequence encodes CAGSLRTVNTEAFF.

The chain combines TRBV3-1 with TRBJ2-3; 7 bases align to TRBD2. There are 15 residues in the CDR3. Germline V gene lookup returns CDR1 LGHDT and CDR2 YNNKEL (reference sequence). V lost 4 bases to trimming and J lost 2 bases; unmatched junction nucleotides: 6. CDR3 in DNA: TGTGCCAGCAGCCCCGGGGCGGGAGACACAGATACGCAGTATTTT. Translating gives CASSPGAGDTDTQYF.

For this clonotype: Compared with germline, one end of the junction differs, possibly owing to a read error. This sequence joins TRBV4-1 and TRBJ1-1, with D hard to call. CDR1 MGHRA and CDR2 YSYEKL come from the germline V gene. The CDR3 contains 18 residues. CDR3 nucleotide sequence: TGTGCCAGCAGCCAAGAAACACCGGAGGGTCTGATGAACACTGAAGCTTTCTTT. This gives the protein CASSQETPEGLMNTEAFF.

This clonotype was seen ten or more times. V and J are TRBV12-3 or TRBV12-4 and TRBJ2-5; 10 bases agree with TRBD2. The CDR3 runs to 18 residues. Germline trimming cut 8 bases from V and 4 bases from J; bases unmatched to any gene: 19. The CDR3 is CASQSRTSGSLRPETQYF. CDR3 DNA sequence: TGTGCCAGCCAGAGTCGGACTAGCGGTTCTCTCCGCCCAGAGACCCAGTACTTC.